Here is one T cell receptor beta chain with its context. The antigen is not known. Other nucleotide sequences from this sample produce the same CDR3. These data originate in a study of shared clonotypes between healthy human individuals. Overall study context: The composition of the donors was a couple of women and a few men aged 18 to 49.

Every subset's genomic DNA went evenly onto several immunoSEQ plates. TCRdb's table, derived via immunoSEQ multiplex PCR, lists solely in-frame clones and lacks some. The table lists 1.4 million or so clones, 97% to 99% of them singletons. Study conclusions and caveats: Around 5.3% of naive CD4 clonotypes were shared across a few donors. Relative to memory subsets, naive subsets generally showed larger estimated richness.

Germline CDR1 reads WNHNN; CDR2 reads SYGVQD (reference sequence). V was clipped by 4 bases and J by 4 bases; unmatched bases: 1. The CDR3 is 14 residues long. The chain employs TRBV10-1 and TRBJ2-1, with 10 bases matching TRBD2. The receptor comes from a young man in good health. The sequencing sample was made of naive CD4+ T cells sorted from blood. The subset is: CD45RA+ positively selected. The chain's CDR3 is CASSASGSYNEQFF. In DNA, the CDR3 is TGCGCCAGCAGTGCTAGCGGGAGTTACAATGAGCAGTTCTTC.